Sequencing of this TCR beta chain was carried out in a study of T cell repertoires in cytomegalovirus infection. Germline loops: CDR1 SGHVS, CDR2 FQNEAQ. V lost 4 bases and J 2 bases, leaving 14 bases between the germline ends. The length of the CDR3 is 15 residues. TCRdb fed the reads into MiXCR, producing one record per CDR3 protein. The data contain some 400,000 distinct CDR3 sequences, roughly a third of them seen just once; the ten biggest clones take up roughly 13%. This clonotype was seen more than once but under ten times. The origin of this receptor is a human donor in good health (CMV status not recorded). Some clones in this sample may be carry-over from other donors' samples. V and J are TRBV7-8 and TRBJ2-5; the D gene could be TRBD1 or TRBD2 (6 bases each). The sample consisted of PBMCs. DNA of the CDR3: TGTGCCAGCAGCTGGGAGGAGGGGGGTCAAGAGACCCAGTACTTC. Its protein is CASSWEEGGQETQYF.